These T cell receptor beta chains were read from a single sample in a study of T-cell memory formation after mild COVID-19. MiXCR was run by TCRdb on the 5' RACE reads, yielding one entry per CDR3 protein. Of a few hundred thousand distinct CDR3 sequences in the sample, less than 25% were seen once. The source material was PBMCs or a T cell subset sorted from them (not recorded which). The receptors stem from an adult woman who had mild COVID-19 (a few samples of this study predate the infection). Cell type and time point are not known. The CDR3 runs from the conserved cysteine through the conserved F or W. The order of the fields is V gene, D gene, CDR3 length, J gene, clone size, CDR3 protein, CDR3 DNA. A D gene is named only where the DNA matches it firmly. Size tells how often a clone was seen (once, few, many) or the class of an expanded clone, and some rows leave it out.

V gene: TRBV12-3/TRBV12-4
D gene: TRBD1
CDR3 length: 15
J gene: TRBJ1-2
clone size: -
CDR3 protein: CASSYGTGKVSGYTF
CDR3 DNA: TGTGCCAGCAGTTACGGGACAGGGAAGGTCTCTGGCTACACCTTC

V gene: TRBV5-1
D gene: -
CDR3 length: 14
J gene: TRBJ2-3
clone size: many
CDR3 protein: CASSSPAEMDTQYF
CDR3 DNA: TGCGCCAGCAGCTCCCCAGCAGAGATGGATACGCAGTATTTT

V gene: TRBV5-6
D gene: -
CDR3 length: 14
J gene: TRBJ2-7
clone size: -
CDR3 protein: CASSVQGLLYEQYF
CDR3 DNA: TGTGCCAGCAGCGTGCAGGGGCTACTCTACGAGCAGTACTTC

V gene: TRBV7-9
D gene: TRBD2
CDR3 length: 15
J gene: TRBJ2-1
clone size: -
CDR3 protein: CASSRGLAGFNEQFF
CDR3 DNA: TGTGCCAGCAGCCGAGGACTAGCGGGTTTCAATGAGCAGTTCTTC

V gene: TRBV29-1
D gene: -
CDR3 length: 12
J gene: TRBJ2-7
clone size: few
CDR3 protein: CSVLESSYEQYF
CDR3 DNA: TGCAGCGTTTTGGAGAGCTCCTACGAGCAGTACTTC

V gene: TRBV4-3
D gene: TRBD1
CDR3 length: 18
J gene: TRBJ2-3
clone size: few
CDR3 protein: CASSQRGLGQGRTDTQYF
CDR3 DNA: TGCGCCAGCAGCCAACGGGGACTCGGACAGGGCCGCACAGATACGCAGTATTTT

V gene: TRBV27
D gene: -
CDR3 length: 13
J gene: TRBJ1-1
clone size: few
CDR3 protein: CASSLSTNTEAFF
CDR3 DNA: TGTGCCAGCAGTTTATCGACGAACACTGAAGCTTTCTTT

V gene: TRBV19
D gene: -
CDR3 length: 16
J gene: TRBJ1-5
clone size: -
CDR3 protein: CASSLEGASGNQPQHF
CDR3 DNA: TGTGCCAGTAGCCTGGAAGGGGCATCGGGCAATCAGCCCCAGCATTTT

V gene: TRBV11-3
D gene: TRBD1
CDR3 length: 17
J gene: TRBJ1-4
clone size: -
CDR3 protein: CASSSYRGPNPNEKLFF
CDR3 DNA: TGTGCCAGCAGCTCATACAGGGGCCCTAACCCTAATGAAAAACTGTTTTTT

V gene: TRBV3-1
D gene: -
CDR3 length: 13
J gene: TRBJ2-1
clone size: -
CDR3 protein: CASSQGGDNEQFF
CDR3 DNA: TGTGCCAGCAGCCAAGGGGGGGACAATGAGCAGTTCTTC

V gene: TRBV7-2
D gene: -
CDR3 length: 16
J gene: TRBJ2-1
clone size: -
CDR3 protein: CASSLGLGFTFGEQFF
CDR3 DNA: TGTGCCAGCAGCTTAGGATTGGGGTTTACGTTCGGTGAGCAGTTCTTC

V gene: TRBV19
D gene: -
CDR3 length: 13
J gene: TRBJ2-7
clone size: few
CDR3 protein: CASSNVVFDEQYF
CDR3 DNA: TGTGCCAGTAGTAATGTGGTCTTCGACGAGCAGTACTTC

V gene: TRBV2
D gene: -
CDR3 length: 14
J gene: TRBJ1-2
clone size: many
CDR3 protein: CASTSGGALNGYTF
CDR3 DNA: TGTGCCAGCACCTCAGGAGGGGCGCTGAATGGCTACACCTTC

V gene: TRBV6-5
D gene: -
CDR3 length: 13
J gene: TRBJ1-2
clone size: few
CDR3 protein: CASSYAGPYGYTF
CDR3 DNA: TGTGCCAGCAGTTACGCAGGGCCCTATGGCTACACCTTC

V gene: TRBV7-2
D gene: -
CDR3 length: 12
J gene: TRBJ1-5
clone size: few
CDR3 protein: CASSFVNQPQHF
CDR3 DNA: TGTGCCAGCAGCTTTGTCAATCAGCCCCAGCATTTT

V gene: TRBV6-2/TRBV6-3
D gene: TRBD1
CDR3 length: 16
J gene: TRBJ2-3
clone size: -
CDR3 protein: CASSFRDRGNSDTQYF
CDR3 DNA: TGTGCCAGCAGTTTCCGGGACAGGGGAAATTCGGATACGCAGTATTTT

V gene: TRBV7-9
D gene: TRBD2
CDR3 length: 16
J gene: TRBJ2-7
clone size: few
CDR3 protein: CASLSGSGGRSYEQYF
CDR3 DNA: TGTGCCAGCCTCTCGGGTAGCGGGGGGCGCTCCTACGAGCAGTACTTC

V gene: TRBV29-1
D gene: -
CDR3 length: 14
J gene: TRBJ1-2
clone size: few
CDR3 protein: CSVAARRMNYGYTF
CDR3 DNA: TGCAGCGTTGCGGCCCGGAGGATGAACTATGGCTACACCTTC

V gene: TRBV6-2/TRBV6-3
D gene: TRBD1
CDR3 length: 16
J gene: TRBJ2-7
clone size: few
CDR3 protein: CASSQLGQGPLNEQYF
CDR3 DNA: TGTGCCAGCAGCCAACTCGGACAGGGTCCTCTCAACGAGCAGTACTTC

V gene: TRBV4-1
D gene: -
CDR3 length: 13
J gene: TRBJ2-1
clone size: -
CDR3 protein: CASSLWANVQQFF
CDR3 DNA: TGCGCCAGCAGCCTTTGGGCCAACGTTCAGCAGTTCTTC

V gene: TRBV5-1
D gene: -
CDR3 length: 14
J gene: TRBJ1-2
clone size: few
CDR3 protein: CASSAGGTGDGYTF
CDR3 DNA: TGCGCCAGCAGCGCCGGCGGGACGGGTGATGGCTACACCTTC

V gene: TRBV5-1
D gene: TRBD1
CDR3 length: 13
J gene: TRBJ1-1
clone size: -
CDR3 protein: CASSPQGAREAFF
CDR3 DNA: TGCGCCAGCAGCCCACAGGGGGCGCGGGAAGCTTTCTTT

V gene: TRBV19
D gene: -
CDR3 length: 17
J gene: TRBJ2-7
clone size: few
CDR3 protein: CASSIVGTGSNSYEQYF
CDR3 DNA: TGTGCCAGTAGTATAGTTGGTACCGGGTCCAACTCCTACGAGCAGTACTTC

V gene: TRBV7-2
D gene: -
CDR3 length: 15
J gene: TRBJ2-3
clone size: few
CDR3 protein: CASSLESRPWDTQYF
CDR3 DNA: TGTGCCAGCAGCTTGGAAAGCCGTCCATGGGATACGCAGTATTTT

V gene: TRBV27
D gene: TRBD1
CDR3 length: 17
J gene: TRBJ1-2
clone size: -
CDR3 protein: CASSQLPPDRGGYGYTF
CDR3 DNA: TGTGCCAGCAGTCAACTCCCCCCGGACAGGGGAGGCTATGGCTACACCTTC

V gene: TRBV3-1
D gene: -
CDR3 length: 14
J gene: TRBJ1-1
clone size: few
CDR3 protein: CASSQEDSYTEAFF
CDR3 DNA: TGTGCCAGCAGCCAAGAGGACAGCTACACTGAAGCTTTCTTT

V gene: TRBV12-3/TRBV12-4
D gene: TRBD2
CDR3 length: 16
J gene: TRBJ2-1
clone size: -
CDR3 protein: CASSITLAGGLPEQFF
CDR3 DNA: TGTGCCAGCAGTATCACACTAGCGGGAGGGCTTCCTGAGCAGTTCTTC

V gene: TRBV20-1
D gene: -
CDR3 length: 11
J gene: TRBJ1-1
clone size: many
CDR3 protein: CSARKDTEAFF
CDR3 DNA: TGCAGTGCTAGGAAGGACACTGAAGCTTTCTTT

V gene: TRBV7-6
D gene: -
CDR3 length: 12
J gene: TRBJ2-7
clone size: few
CDR3 protein: CASNLGSGEQYF
CDR3 DNA: TGTGCCAGCAATTTGGGGTCGGGCGAGCAGTACTTC

V gene: TRBV7-9
D gene: -
CDR3 length: 11
J gene: TRBJ2-7
clone size: few
CDR3 protein: CASSPHLEQYF
CDR3 DNA: TGTGCCAGCAGCCCCCACCTGGAGCAGTACTTC

V gene: TRBV7-2
D gene: TRBD2
CDR3 length: 17
J gene: TRBJ2-5
clone size: -
CDR3 protein: CASSLGASGLYQETQYF
CDR3 DNA: TGTGCCAGCAGCTTAGGGGCTAGCGGCTTGTACCAAGAGACCCAGTACTTC